This entry lists 12 T cell receptor beta chains sequenced from one sample in a study of shared clonotypes between healthy human individuals. Naive CD8 cells comprised CD45RO-negative, CCR7-positively selected cells, excluding terminally differentiated effector memory CD45RA+ cells. Profiling relied on immunoSEQ multiplex PCR, and the TCRdb table lists in-frame clones only, not all of them. The sample holds 2 million to 2.5 million clones, about 94% seen once. Sequencing input: naive CD8+ T cells sorted from blood. Source of these receptors: a man aged 18 to 35 in good health.

This clone came up once. V gene TRBV11-2 combines with J gene TRBJ1-3; D ambiguous. Germline assignment: CDR1 SGHAT and CDR2 FQNNGV. This CDR3 has 17 residues. Trimming left V 0 bases short and J 3 bases short, with 15 bases between. The CDR3 DNA sequence: TGTGCCAGCAGCTTAGATAAGGCGGGTGGATATGGAAACACCATATATTTT. This encodes CASSLDKAGGYGNTIYF.

In this sample, this clone turned up many times. The same CDR3 also results from other DNA sequences found in this sample. J is TRBJ1-2 and V is TRBV2, with TRBD1 as a possible D gene (6 bases). Germline CDR1 reads SNHLY; CDR2 reads FYNNEI. The CDR3 sequence is 13 residues long. Trimming took 6 bases from V and 0 from J, leaving 8 bases between them. CDR3 amino acids: CASRDRPNYGYTF. As DNA, the CDR3 is TGTGCCAGCAGGGACAGACCTAACTATGGCTACACCTTC. The full variable domain, its missing parts supplied by reference TRBV2 and TRBJ1-2, is EPEVTQTPSHQVTQMGQEVILRCVPISNHLYFYWYRQILGQKVEFLVSFYNNEISEKSEIFDDQFSVERPDGSNFTLKIRSTKLEDSAMYFCASRDRPNYGYTFGSGTRLTVV.

The chain recombines TRBV4-1 with TRBJ1-2; 9 bases align to TRBD1. CDR1 and CDR2 from the germline V gene are MGHRA and YSYEKL. Trimming took 1 base from V and 4 from J; bases not matched to a gene: 1. CDR3 length: 14 amino acids. The CDR3 loop is CASSQGTGAYGYTF. In nucleotides, the CDR3 is TGCGCCAGCAGCCAAGGGACAGGGGCCTATGGCTACACCTTC.

This clone has just one count. This chain uses TRBV19 with TRBJ2-7, with TRBD1 as a possible D gene (6 bases). The CDR3 is 15 amino acids. The V and J ends lost 3 bases and 3 bases respectively, with 15 bases between them. CDR1 is LNHDA, CDR2 SQIVND, per germline (reference sequence). The CDR3 DNA sequence: TGTGCCAGTAGTATCGCCCGCGGACAGAACTACGAGCAGTACTTC. Protein product: CASSIARGQNYEQYF.

The chain carries TRBV6-6 and TRBJ2-7; D unclear. Germline lookup yields CDR1 MNHNY and CDR2 SVGAGI (reference sequence). Trimming removed 0 bases at V and 3 bases at J, with 15 bases between. The CDR3 extends over 16 amino acids. The CDR3 nucleotides are TGTGCCAGCAGTTACTCGAACTCCGATTCGGGCTACGAGCAGTACTTC. Translation gives CASSYSNSDSGYEQYF.

The genes are TRBV21-1 and TRBJ2-5; the table calls TRBD2, which could not be checked here. TRBV21-1 constitutes a pseudogene. The CDR3 extends over 15 amino acids. This CDR3 reads CASSKGSRPGETQYF. For the CDR3, the DNA is TGTGCCAGCAGCAAAGGGAGTCGGCCGGGGGAGACCCAGTACTTC.

This chain links TRBV6-5 with TRBJ2-1, with a possible D match to TRBD2 (6 bases). Germline CDR1 is MNHEY and CDR2 is SVGAGI. CDR3 size: 15 residues. V was pared by 6 bases and J by 5 bases, with 17 bases between. The DNA of the CDR3 is TGTGCCAGCAGGGGCGGGACGGAGAAAAACAATGAGCAGTTCTTC. Its translation: CASRGGTEKNNEQFF.

This clone was detected only once. The gene calls are TRBV7-8 and TRBJ2-3, with D perhaps TRBD1 (6 bases). CDR3 length equals 15 residues. The germline V gene encodes CDR1 SGHVS and CDR2 FQNEAQ. V was pared by 2 bases and J by 5 bases, with 14 bases between. Written as DNA, the CDR3 is TGTGCCAGCAGCTTAAGTTCACAGGGCAAAGATACGCAGTATTTT. Amino acids: CASSLSSQGKDTQYF. The full variable domain, in which reference TRBV7-8 and TRBJ2-3 provide the parts outside the CDR3, is GAGVSQSPRYKVAKRGQDVALRCDPISGHVSLFWYQQALGQGPEFLTYFQNEAQLDKSGLPSDRFFAERPEGSVSTLKIQRTQQEDSAVYLCASSLSSQGKDTQYFGPGTRLTVL.

This chain joins TRBV5-6 and TRBJ1-2, with 8 bases aligning to TRBD1. Trimming cost V 4 bases and J 4 bases; bases outside gene matches: 6. The CDR3 extends over 14 amino acids. Germline CDR1 and CDR2: SGHDT and YYEEEE. CDR3 coding DNA: TGTGCCAGCAGCACCGGACAGGGTAGCTATGGCTACACCTTC. Its protein is CASSTGQGSYGYTF.

J is TRBJ1-2 and V is TRBV9, with TRBD1 identical over 11 bases. Per the germline V gene, CDR1 is SGDLS and CDR2 is YYNGEE. The CDR3 has 16 residues. The trim removed 3 bases at V and 4 bases at J, leaving 8 bases unmatched. Here the CDR3 DNA reads TGTGCCAGCAGCGCAGAGGGGACAGGGGGTGGCTATGGCTACACCTTC. Protein product: CASSAEGTGGGYGYTF.

The CDR3 reads CASTVRLPAKNIQYF. CDR3 nucleotides: TGCGCCAGCACCGTACGGCTGCCAGCCAAAAACATTCAGTACTTC. The V call is TRBV4-3, the J call TRBJ2-4; D ambiguous. V shed 7 bases and J shed 0 bases, with 13 bases lying between them. CDR3 length equals 15 residues. Looked up from germline, CDR1 is LGHNA and CDR2 is YSLEER.

V gene TRBV5-1 combines with J gene TRBJ2-7, with a weak D call TRBD2 (5 bases). CDR3 size: 13 residues. CDR1 and CDR2 from the germline V gene are SGHRS and YFSETQ. The V end lost 6 bases, the J end lost 1 base, and 11 bases lay between the germline ends. The CDR3: CASNEGESYEQYF. The CDR3 region has the DNA TGCGCCAGCAACGAGGGTGAGTCCTACGAGCAGTACTTC.